The 28 T cell receptor beta chains in this list originate from one sample, sequenced in a study of tumor-infiltrating lymphocytes in primary liver carcinoma. TCR beta cDNA was reverse-transcribed from 400 to 500 ng of total RNA. The reaction used a constant-region primer and ProtoScript II reverse transcriptase. A slightly modified ARM-PCR protocol with three nested multiplex PCR rounds produced these TCR beta libraries. Primers for the first two PCR rounds were TRBV1-TRBV30 forward primers and a C-beta reverse primer (roughly 10 cycles per round). TCRdb independently ran MiXCR on the multiplex PCR reads; one entry per CDR3 protein. The sample includes roughly 55,000 distinct CDR3 sequences, less than 75% of them seen just once. Co-extracting RNA and DNA was done with about 20-34 mg of unsorted bulk tissue as input. Sample: liver tumor tissue from sampling region 2. Subset: tumor region T2, inferior pole. Receptor source: a man aged 35 to 55 with primary liver carcinoma and hepatitis B virus infection.

The rearrangement uses TRBV29-1 and TRBJ2-7; D is uncertain. Trimming cost V 0 bases and J 9 bases, with 21 bases left between them. The CDR3 consists of 15 residues. Germline V gene data show CDR1 as SQVTM and CDR2 as ANQGSEA. The CDR3 DNA reads as TGCAGCGTTGAAGATGGTCTAGTGGGGTCCTATGGGCAGTACTTC. Protein: CSVEDGLVGSYGQYF.

For this clonotype: At one end the junction does not follow the germline gene, possibly because of a read error. This chain connects TRBV10-3 to TRBJ2-5, with D possibly TRBD1 on 6 matching bases. Germline V gives CDR1 ENHRY, CDR2 SYGVKD. This CDR3 contains 14 residues. This CDR3 reads CAISDSIGGETQYF. The CDR3 nucleotides read TGCGCCATCAGTGACTCGATAGGGGGAGAGACCCAGTACTTC.

Worth noting for this clonotype: Relative to the germline gene, one junction end is altered; a read error may explain this. J is TRBJ2-1 and V is TRBV6-5; TRBD2 aligns across 12 bases. Looked up from germline, CDR1 is MNHEY and CDR2 is SVGAGI. The CDR3 has 15 amino acids. The CDR3 coding sequence is TGTGTCAGCAGTCCAAGACTAGCGGGAGTTACTGTGCAGTTCTTC. Its protein is CVSSPRLAGVTVQFF.

Comments on this clonotype: A read error may produce the germline difference seen at one junction end. The gene calls are TRBV13 and TRBJ2-3, with 11 nucleotides matching TRBD2. The CDR3 sequence is 18 residues long. Germline assignment: CDR1 PRHDT and CDR2 FYEKMQ (reference sequence). This chain's CDR3 is CAGSSRSSGRRRTDTQYF. The CDR3 nucleotides are TGTGCCGGCAGCTCCCGGTCTAGCGGGAGGAGGAGGACAGATACGCAGTATTTT.

The chain joins TRBV11-3 to TRBJ2-1; no clear D gene. Germline values: CDR1 SGHNT, CDR2 YENEEA. V was trimmed by 10 bases and J by 4 bases, leaving 14 bases between them. The CDR3 runs to 13 residues. CDR3: CANSYSKYNEQFF. The CDR3 region has the DNA TGTGCCAACAGTTACTCTAAGTACAATGAGCAGTTCTTC.

Remarks on this clonotype: Its ends do not fully match the called genes, so a read error is possible. V and J are TRBV5-1 and TRBJ2-3; D perhaps matches TRBD2 (6 bases). The CDR3 sequence is 16 residues long. Germline loops: CDR1 SGHRS, CDR2 YFSETQ. The CDR3 spells CTGSLVGGTSTGTQYF. The CDR3 DNA sequence: TGCACCGGCAGCTTGGTTGGCGGTACTAGCACAGGTACGCAGTATTTT.

In this sample, this clonotype turned up many times. The CDR3 sequence: CASSISGVTGELFF. CDR3 bases: TGTGCCAGTAGTATATCAGGGGTCACCGGGGAGCTGTTTTTT. This chain connects TRBV19 to TRBJ2-2; weak D call: TRBD1 (6 bases). This CDR3 contains 14 residues. CDR1 is LNHDA, CDR2 SQIVND, per germline (reference sequence). With 2 bases removed from V and 4 bases from J, the gap between germline ends came to 8 bases.

This clonotype was counted a few times. V and J are TRBV11-3 and TRBJ2-7; D gene uncertain. The germline V gene encodes CDR1 SGHNT and CDR2 YENEEA. This CDR3 region has 12 residues. V was clipped by 10 bases and J by 2 bases, with 12 bases between them. CDR3 DNA: TGTGCCAACCAACGGTTGACCTACGAGCAGTACTTC. The encoded protein is CANQRLTYEQYF. Full variable domain (outside the CDR3, taken from reference TRBV11-3 and TRBJ2-7): EAGVVQSPRYKIIEKKQPVAFWCNPISGHNTLYWYLQNLGQGPELLIRYENEEAVDDSQLPKDRFSAERLKGVDSTLKIQPAELGDSAVYLCANQRLTYEQYFGPGTRLTVT.

About this clonotype itself: Compared with germline, one end of the junction differs, possibly owing to a read error. V and J are TRBV10-3 and TRBJ1-1; tentatively, D is TRBD1 (6 bases). CDR3 length: 14 residues. Germline V CDR1 and CDR2: ENHRY, SYGVKD. The CDR3 nucleotides are TGTTCCATCCAAGGGGGAGCAGTGAACACTGAAGCTTTCTTT. Protein sequence: CSIQGGAVNTEAFF.

This clonotype was observed once. At one end, the junction sequence differs from germline, possibly due to a read error. The V call is TRBV11-2, the J call TRBJ2-2; D is possibly TRBD2 (5 bases). The CDR3 contains 15 residues. The germline CDR1 and CDR2 sequences are SGHAT and FQNNGV. CDR3 in amino acids: CAGSFTGSNIGELFF. As DNA, the CDR3 is TGTGCCGGCAGCTTTACGGGATCGAACATCGGGGAGCTGTTTTTT. Full variable domain (remainder filled in from reference TRBV11-2 and TRBJ2-2): EAGVAQSPRYKIIEKRQSVAFWCNPISGHATLYWYQQILGQGPKLLIQFQNNGVVDDSQLPKDRFSAERLKGVDSTLKIQPAKLEDSAVYLCAGSFTGSNIGELFFGEGSRLTVL.

At least ten counts were recorded for this clonotype. The chain is built from TRBV4-1 and TRBJ1-3; D is unclear. The germline gives CDR1 MGHRA, CDR2 YSYEKL. V was clipped by 1 base and J by 0 bases, with 13 bases between them. The CDR3 totals 17 residues. The CDR3 region is CASSQGRGRSSGNTIYF. CDR3 nucleotides: TGCGCCAGCAGCCAAGGGCGCGGCAGGAGCTCTGGAAACACCATATATTTT.

This chain links TRBV6-1 with TRBJ2-1, with D perhaps TRBD1 or TRBD2 (6 bases each). V lost 4 bases and J 10 bases, leaving 11 bases between the germline ends. This CDR3 comprises 12 residues. The germline CDR1 and CDR2 sequences are MNHNS and SASEGT. The CDR3 DNA reads as TGTGCCAGCAGTGTGTGGGGGGCCGAGCAGTTCTTC. Translation: CASSVWGAEQFF.

This chain joins TRBV14 and TRBJ1-1, with D maybe TRBD1 (6 bases). Trimming stripped 4 bases from V and 1 base from J, with 16 bases between. In germline, CDR1 is SGHDN, CDR2 FVKESK. The CDR3 totals 16 residues. CDR3 nucleotides: TGTGCCAGCAGCCTTGTTGGCAGGGGAGGGAACACTGAAGCTTTCTTT. Its translation is CASSLVGRGGNTEAFF.

As to this clonotype: At one of its ends the junction is not consistent with the germline gene, which may arise from a read error. J is TRBJ2-3 and V is TRBV11-2; D is unresolved. CDR1 is SGHAT and CDR2 is FQNNGV in the germline V gene. The CDR3 runs 12 residues. CDR3 nucleotides: TGTGCCAGCAACGCCAGCTCAGATACGCTGTATTTT. Its protein is CASNASSDTLYF.

This clonotype is medium-sized (0.01 to 0.1%) within its sample. This rearrangement joins TRBV11-2 to TRBJ1-4; TRBD1 agrees at 7 bases. The germline V gene has CDR1 SGHAT and CDR2 FQNNGV. The V segment lost 5 bases and the J segment 5 bases; nucleotides outside the gene matches: 5. The CDR3 totals 14 residues. Written as DNA, the CDR3 is TGTGCCAGCAGCGTTACAGGGGTCAATGAAAAACTGTTTTTT. Translated, it gives CASSVTGVNEKLFF.

This clonotype was observed a handful of times. An end of the junction does not agree with germline; a read error may underlie this. The rearrangement links TRBV29-1 to TRBJ2-1, with TRBD2 identical over 8 bases. The CDR3 extends over 15 amino acids. CDR1 SQVTM and CDR2 ANQGSEA come from the germline V gene. This chain's CDR3 is CSIDVSRGGYNEQFF. The DNA of the CDR3 is TGCAGCATTGATGTGAGTCGGGGGGGATACAATGAGCAGTTCTTC.

This clonotype was counted a single time. The CDR3 does not end in the conserved phenylalanine or tryptophan, so this is likely a read error. The CDR3 DNA reads as TGTGCCATCAGTGAAGTCAACTTTAATTCACCCCTCCACTAT. This sequence encodes CAISEVNFNSPLHY. The chain has TRBV10-3 and TRBJ1-6; D not resolved. CDR1 and CDR2 (germline): ENHRY, SYGVKD. V was shortened by 3 bases and J by 6 bases, with 9 bases between the two germline ends. This CDR3 spans 14 amino acids.

The chain carries TRBV29-1 and TRBJ2-3; maybe TRBD2 (5 bases). The CDR3 totals 14 residues. Germline V gene data show CDR1 as SQVTM and CDR2 as ANQGSEA. Trimming removed 7 bases from V and 2 bases from J, with 16 bases in between. The CDR3 loop is CSGLSGLDTDTQYF. CDR3 sequence (DNA): TGCAGCGGACTATCGGGATTGGACACAGATACGCAGTATTTT.

Of note for this clonotype: A junction boundary mismatches the germline segment, possibly from a read error. This chain joins TRBV7-2 and TRBJ2-7, with 9 bases identical to TRBD1. This CDR3 spans 15 amino acids. From germline, CDR1 is SGHTA and CDR2 FQGNSA. CDR3 in amino acids: CASTTGPGQGYERYF. DNA of the CDR3: TGTGCCAGCACCACCGGACCGGGACAGGGTTACGAGCGGTACTTC.

To note about this clonotype: A read error is likely, as this CDR3 ends without the conserved phenylalanine or tryptophan. This rearrangement joins TRBV4-1 to TRBJ2-7; D not resolved. The CDR3 length is 15 residues. Germline V gene data show CDR1 as MGHRA and CDR2 as YSYEKL. DNA of the CDR3: TGCGCCAGCAGCCAAGATGCCCGCTTGGCCTACGGGCAGTACCTC. It specifies CASSQDARLAYGQYL.

This clonotype came up once. Germline and junction disagree at one end, which may indicate a read error. This sequence joins TRBV10-3 and TRBJ2-2, with TRBD1 matching over 7 bases. Germline CDR1 reads ENHRY; CDR2 reads SYGVKD. This CDR3 spans 16 amino acids. CDR3 sequence reads: CTIMGTEGGNTGELLF. The DNA of the CDR3 is TGTACCATCATGGGGACAGAAGGTGGGAACACCGGGGAGCTGTTGTTT.

To note about this clonotype: A read error is likely, as this CDR3 ends without the conserved phenylalanine or tryptophan. The chain uses TRBV4-1 and TRBJ2-3; D may correspond to TRBD1 or TRBD2 (5 bases each). CDR3 length: 15 residues. Germline CDR1 and CDR2: MGHRA and YSYEKL. In DNA, the CDR3 is TGCGCTAGCAGCCAAGCGGACGGGACCGGGGATACGCAGTATTTA. Translated, it gives CASSQADGTGDTQYL.

The chain couples TRBV29-1 to TRBJ2-1; 7 nucleotides line up with TRBD2. The germline gives CDR1 SQVTM, CDR2 ANQGSEA. This CDR3 has 14 residues. V lost 5 bases to trimming and J lost 6 bases; unmatched junction nucleotides: 10. CDR3 nucleotide sequence: TGCAGCGTTCTGGGACGGGGGGTGATCAATGAGCAGTTCTTC. Its protein is CSVLGRGVINEQFF.

The gene calls are TRBV6-2 or TRBV6-3 and TRBJ2-3; 14 positions match TRBD2. The trim removed 3 bases at V and 4 bases at J, leaving 12 bases unmatched. This CDR3 is 19 amino acids long. Germline lookup yields CDR1 MNHEY and CDR2 SVGEGT. The CDR3 protein is CASSYPKGLAGERADTQYF. CDR3 coding DNA: TGTGCCAGCAGTTATCCCAAGGGACTAGCGGGAGAGAGGGCAGATACGCAGTATTTT.

This clonotype is labeled medium-sized. This chain joins TRBV29-1 and TRBJ2-7; TRBD1 matches at 12 bases. CDR1 and CDR2 (germline): SQVTM, ANQGSEA. V shed 4 bases, J shed 4 bases, and the junction held 5 bases outside the gene matches. CDR3 length: 14 residues. Here the CDR3 DNA reads TGCAGCGTTGTGTTGGGACAGGGGGCTTACGAGCAGTACTTC. Its protein product is CSVVLGQGAYEQYF.

This clonotype was observed a few times. The V call is TRBV29-1, the J call TRBJ1-1; D unclear. The ends were cut back, 1 base at V and 10 bases at J, with 13 bases in the middle. The CDR3 is 12 amino acids. Germline CDR1 reads SQVTM; CDR2 reads ANQGSEA. CDR3: CSVEGSGLGAFF. DNA of the CDR3: TGCAGCGTTGAAGGGAGTGGCCTGGGAGCTTTCTTT.

Notes on this clonotype: One base away lies a much larger clone, so this may be a sequencing read error. The rearrangement uses TRBV11-2 and TRBJ2-5, with D perhaps given as TRBD1 or TRBD2 (5 bases each). The CDR3 consists of 18 residues. Per germline, CDR1 SGHAT and CDR2 FQNNGV. CDR3 sequence reads: CTSSPSSIQGTGRETQYF. In nucleotides, the CDR3 is TGTACCAGCAGCCCTAGCTCAATCCAGGGTACTGGGCGGGAGACCCAGTACTTC. Full variable domain (missing parts from reference TRBV11-2 and TRBJ2-5): EAGVAQSPRYKIIEKRQSVAFWCNPISGHATLYWYQQILGQGPKLLIQFQNNGVVDDSQLPKDRFSAERLKGVDSTLKIQPAKLEDSAVYLCTSSPSSIQGTGRETQYFGPGTRLLVL.

This clonotype was counted between two and nine times. Since no conserved phenylalanine or tryptophan closes the CDR3, a read error is the likely cause. Because the CDR3's place on the DNA is in doubt, the DNA is left out and the CDR3 is given as listed by TCRdb. The chain is built from TRBV11-2 and TRBJ1-1. Germline V gene data show CDR1 as SGHAT and CDR2 as FQNNGV. With termini counted, the CDR3 has 18 amino acids. The CDR3 here is CASSRRHLGDSGNTETFL.